This entry lists 13 T cell receptor beta chains sequenced from one sample in a study of T cell repertoires in cytomegalovirus infection. TCRdb passed the reads through MiXCR, listing each CDR3 protein once. This table holds approximately 910,000 distinct CDR3 sequences, 30% to 40% found once. No antigen is known for these receptors. Sequencing was performed on cultured CD8+ T cells from PBMCs, taken from culture after CMV antigen stimulation. Every receptor here comes from a human donor in good health (CMV status not recorded). Some clones in this sample may be carry-over from other donors' samples.

This chain connects TRBV13 to TRBJ2-3; 7 nucleotides align to TRBD2. From germline, CDR1 is PRHDT and CDR2 FYEKMQ (reference sequence). This CDR3 region has 16 residues. V was clipped by 4 bases and J by 7 bases; unmatched bases: 14. CDR3 loop: CASSSPGRVVENTQYF. CDR3 nucleotides: TGTGCCAGCAGCTCCCCAGGGAGGGTCGTGGAGAATACGCAGTATTTT.

In its sample, this clonotype was seen a few times. A much larger clone sits a single nucleotide away, making a read error possible. The chain uses TRBV27 and TRBJ2-7; TRBD1 might be the D (6 bases). Trimming removed 1 base at V and 2 bases at J, with 9 bases between. The CDR3 has 14 residues. CDR1 is MNHEY, CDR2 SMNVEV, per germline (reference sequence). CDR3 amino acids: CASSLWGPTYEQYF. The CDR3 bases are TGTGCCAGCAGTTTATGGGGGCCCACCTACGAGCAGTACTTC.

This clonotype was recorded a few times. This rearrangement joins TRBV7-2 to TRBJ2-1, with 7 nucleotides matching TRBD2. Losses at the gene ends were 7 bases for V and 3 bases for J; bases not matched to a gene: 15. Germline V gene sequence: CDR1 SGHTA, CDR2 FQGNSA. There are 17 residues in the CDR3. CDR3 protein: CASTQESGTTFYNEQFF. The CDR3 nucleotides are TGTGCCAGCACCCAGGAGTCCGGGACTACTTTCTACAATGAGCAGTTCTTC.

The chain uses TRBV2 and TRBJ2-2, with TRBD1 matching 7 bases. With 3 bases clipped from V and 1 base from J, the junction kept 8 bases outside the gene matches. This CDR3 has 17 residues. The germline gives CDR1 SNHLY, CDR2 FYNNEI. The CDR3, as DNA: TGTGCCAGCAGTGAGGGGTGGCAGGGGGAGAACACCGGGGAGCTGTTTTTT. Protein product: CASSEGWQGENTGELFF.

This clonotype has a handful of counts. The rearrangement uses TRBV27 and TRBJ1-6; a possible D gene is TRBD1 (5 bases). V lost 2 bases to trimming and J lost 2 bases, with 10 bases between them. The V gene's germline CDR1 is MNHEY and CDR2 SMNVEV (reference sequence). The CDR3 consists of 16 residues. This CDR3 is CASSLTGGTYNSPLHF. CDR3 in DNA: TGTGCCAGCAGTTTAACCGGGGGGACCTATAATTCACCCCTCCACTTT.

The chain employs TRBV7-2 and TRBJ2-5, with TRBD2 matching 9 bases. The germline gives CDR1 SGHTA, CDR2 FQGNSA. The J segment lost 0 bases and the V segment lost 3 bases, leaving 8 bases of the junction unmatched. The CDR3 covers 17 residues. The DNA of the CDR3 is TGTGCCAGCAGCTTGAGGTCTAGCGGGGCTCACCAAGAGACCCAGTACTTC. This gives the protein CASSLRSSGAHQETQYF.

This chain links TRBV7-2 with TRBJ2-5, with 8 bases matching TRBD2. The CDR3 is 14 residues long. Germline CDR1 and CDR2: SGHTA and FQGNSA. The J segment lost 6 bases and the V segment lost 3 bases, leaving 6 bases of the junction unmatched. CDR3 protein: CASSFGGAGQTQYF. The CDR3 DNA reads TGTGCCAGCAGCTTCGGGGGGGCGGGGCAGACCCAGTACTTC.

This clonotype was picked up a small number of times. This chain joins TRBV5-5 and TRBJ2-2; possible D gene TRBD1, 6 bases. Trimming removed 5 bases from V and 5 bases from J, with 10 bases in between. The germline V gene encodes CDR1 SGHKS and CDR2 YYEKEE (reference sequence). The CDR3 runs 13 residues. DNA of the CDR3: TGTGCCAGCAGGCTACAGGGAACCGGGGAGCTGTTTTTT. Amino acids: CASRLQGTGELFF.

This chain links TRBV29-1 with TRBJ2-7, with a weak D call TRBD1 (6 bases). This CDR3 is built from 17 residues. Germline V gene lookup returns CDR1 SQVTM and CDR2 ANQGSEA. V lost 6 bases and J 0 bases, leaving 24 bases between the germline ends. CDR3 nucleotides: TGCAGCGTCGCCGGCCTACCGGGACATAAGACCTCCTACGAGCAGTACTTC. This encodes CSVAGLPGHKTSYEQYF.

A few counts support this clonotype. V and J are TRBV27 and TRBJ2-3; D assignment may be TRBD1 or TRBD2 (5 bases each). This CDR3 spans 13 amino acids. Trimming left V 5 bases short and J 4 bases short, with 10 bases between. Germline assignment: CDR1 MNHEY and CDR2 SMNVEV (reference sequence). The CDR3 DNA reads TGTGCCAGCAGTATGGGGACCTCAGATACGCAGTATTTT. Translation: CASSMGTSDTQYF.

At least ten counts were recorded for this clonotype. V gene TRBV7-6 combines with J gene TRBJ2-2, with D possibly matching TRBD1 (7 bases). Trimming took off 3 bases at V and 3 bases at J, with 8 bases between the two ends. The CDR3 extends over 14 amino acids. The germline CDR1 and CDR2 sequences are SGHVS and FNYEAQ. This CDR3 reads CASSFRGDTGELFF. CDR3 bases: TGTGCCAGCAGCTTCAGGGGGGACACCGGGGAGCTGTTTTTT.

This clonotype was observed at least ten times. This chain connects TRBV10-3 to TRBJ2-7, with D tentatively TRBD1 (5 bases). The length of the CDR3 is 12 residues. CDR1 and CDR2 (germline): ENHRY, SYGVKD. The germline V and J ends were trimmed by 0 bases and 6 bases, with 6 bases remaining between them. The CDR3 nucleotides are TGTGCCATCAGTGAGTCAGGGGTCGAGCAGTACGTC. Translation: CAISESGVEQYV.

This clonotype has more than one count but fewer than ten. The chain employs TRBV4-1 and TRBJ2-1; TRBD1 matches 11 bases. The germline V gene encodes CDR1 MGHRA and CDR2 YSYEKL. The CDR3 is 15 residues long. Trimming at V came to 3 bases and at J to 7 bases, leaving 5 bases not matched to a gene. CDR3 in amino acids: CASSHSGTGGNEQFF. CDR3 in DNA: TGCGCCAGCAGCCACTCCGGGACAGGGGGTAATGAGCAGTTCTTC.